What follows are 13 T cell receptor beta chains derived from one specimen sequenced in a study of blood T cells in healthy people across ages. With a J-beta primer mix and a sample-barcoded 5' primer, a second PCR ran about 7 to 11 cycles. Each CDR3 protein is one row after TCRdb ran MiXCR on the 5' RACE reads. The sample consists of about a million distinct CDR3 sequences, roughly 50% of them appearing once. The sample taken for sequencing was blood. The receptor source for this set is a young man in good health.

The chain recombines TRBV6-1 with TRBJ2-3; possible D gene TRBD2, 6 bases. CDR3 length: 16 residues. Germline loops: CDR1 MNHNS, CDR2 SASEGT. The V gene lost 0 bases and the J gene lost 4 bases, with 14 bases spanning the gap. The CDR3 loop is CASSEAGGIGSDTQYF. CDR3 DNA sequence: TGTGCCAGCAGTGAAGCAGGAGGGATAGGGTCAGATACGCAGTATTTT.

This rearrangement joins TRBV6-1 to TRBJ2-7, with 9 bases lining up with TRBD2. The CDR3 covers 13 residues. Trimming cost V 6 bases and J 3 bases; bases outside gene matches: 3. The germline gives CDR1 MNHNS, CDR2 SASEGT. CDR3 region: CASRAAGGYEQYF. In nucleotides, the CDR3 is TGTGCCAGCAGGGCAGCGGGGGGCTACGAGCAGTACTTC.

Comment on this clonotype: It may be a read error: a sequence one base away is much more abundant. The genes are TRBV12-3 or TRBV12-4 and TRBJ2-1, with D possibly matching TRBD1 (5 bases). CDR3 size: 14 residues. V was clipped by 6 bases and J by 10 bases, with 19 bases between them. The CDR3, as DNA: TGTGCCAGCAGCCGCCGCCGTAGGGGCGTAGAGCAGTTCTTC. This sequence encodes CASSRRRRGVEQFF.

The chain links TRBV12-3 or TRBV12-4 to TRBJ2-7, with no clear D. The end of the DNA fits TRBJ2-5 better, so the J call may be wrong. The CDR3 has 11 amino acids. The DNA for the CDR3 is TGTGCCAGCAGGGAAGGTGGGACCCAGTACTTC. Protein sequence: CASREGGTQYF.

This sequence joins TRBV27 and TRBJ2-3, with D tentatively TRBD1 (6 bases). This CDR3 has 16 residues. CDR1 is MNHEY, CDR2 SMNVEV, per germline (reference sequence). V was cut by 3 bases and J by 2 bases, with 15 bases left in between. This chain's CDR3 is CASSFLVGGNTDTQYF. CDR3 DNA sequence: TGTGCCAGCAGTTTTTTGGTAGGGGGAAACACAGATACGCAGTATTTT.

The chain is built from TRBV20-1 and TRBJ2-7; 9 bases line up with TRBD2. The CDR3 has 14 residues. The trim removed 6 bases at V and 1 base at J, leaving 7 bases unmatched. Germline CDR1 reads DFQATT; CDR2 reads SNEGSKA (reference sequence). The CDR3 DNA is TGCAGTGCCTCCAACCTAGCGGGGTCCTACGAGCAGTACTTC. This sequence encodes CSASNLAGSYEQYF.

The CDR3 DNA is TGCAGCGTTGGATCAGGAGCTGATGGCTACACCTTC. Its translation: CSVGSGADGYTF. The rearrangement uses TRBV29-1 and TRBJ1-2; D remains unclear. Germline lookup yields CDR1 SQVTM and CDR2 ANQGSEA. V was shortened by 4 bases and J by 6 bases, with 12 bases between the two germline ends. The CDR3 extends over 12 amino acids.

With regard to this clonotype: Just one base apart from a much larger clone, this may be a read error. The chain has TRBV30 and TRBJ2-7; possibly TRBD2 for D (5 bases). The end of the DNA aligns better with TRBJ2-5, so the J call may be wrong. The CDR3 length is 12 residues. CDR1 is GTSNPN and CDR2 is SVGIG in the germline V gene (reference sequence). The CDR3 loop is CAGSSGMETQYF. Here the CDR3 DNA reads TGTGCCGGGAGTTCTGGCATGGAGACCCAGTACTTC.

The chain combines TRBV20-1 with TRBJ2-7; no firm D call. This CDR3 has 10 residues. V lost 6 bases to trimming and J lost 7 bases, with 10 bases between them. Germline lookup yields CDR1 DFQATT and CDR2 SNEGSKA (reference sequence). The CDR3 here is CSAPKREQYF. CDR3 nucleotide sequence: TGCAGTGCACCTAAGAGAGAGCAGTACTTC.

J is TRBJ2-6 and V is TRBV9; a possible D gene is TRBD1 (5 bases). Germline V gene sequence: CDR1 SGDLS, CDR2 YYNGEE. CDR3 length: 15 amino acids. V shed 7 bases and J shed 3 bases, with 14 bases lying between them. The CDR3 DNA reads TGTGCCAGCCAGAACACAGGCTATGGGGCCAACGTCCTGACTTTC. Encoded protein: CASQNTGYGANVLTF.

This clonotype was found a few times. The rearrangement links TRBV7-2 to TRBJ2-5, with D perhaps TRBD2 (6 bases). V lost 3 bases and J lost 3, with 11 bases in between. The CDR3 length is 14 residues. The V gene's germline CDR1 is SGHTA and CDR2 FQGNSA. The CDR3 sequence is CASSLAGPKETQYF. In DNA form, the CDR3 reads TGTGCCAGCAGCTTGGCGGGGCCGAAAGAGACCCAGTACTTC.

This clonotype has more than one count but fewer than ten. This chain links TRBV11-1 with TRBJ2-1; TRBD1 might be the D (6 bases). The length of the CDR3 is 15 residues. V was trimmed by 5 bases and J by 0 bases, leaving 11 bases between them. Germline loops: CDR1 SGHAT, CDR2 FQDESV (reference sequence). The DNA for the CDR3 is TGTGCCAGCAGCGTCGGGACACGCTCCTACAATGAGCAGTTCTTC. Its translation is CASSVGTRSYNEQFF.

The chain employs TRBV2 and TRBJ2-7; possibly TRBD2 for D (7 bases). V was clipped by 7 bases and J by 0 bases, with 13 bases between them. The length of the CDR3 is 14 residues. Germline-derived CDR1 and CDR2 are SNHLY and FYNNEI. In DNA form, the CDR3 reads TGTGCCAGCATAGACGGGGGGCTCTCCTACGAGCAGTACTTC. Its protein is CASIDGGLSYEQYF.